Below, 14 T cell receptor beta chains from the same sample are listed, as sequenced in a study of cytomegalovirus exposure and HLA in healthy donors. PCR employed 60 Vbeta and 13 Jbeta primers. Sequencing was performed with immunoSEQ multiplex PCR; in TCRdb, only in-frame clones are kept and a portion is missing. The repertoire includes 150,000 to 180,000 clones, about 68% of them detected once, and roughly 2% sits in the top ten. Input material: PBMCs. These receptors were taken from a man younger than 45 in good health and CMV-seronegative.

The chain is built from TRBV28 and TRBJ2-7; 9 bases are a match to TRBD1. With V trimmed by 6 bases and J by 4 bases, 10 bases remained unmatched. CDR3 length: 15 amino acids. From germline, CDR1 is MDHEN and CDR2 SYDVKM. CDR3 DNA sequence: TGTGCCAGCAGCTCCCCGGGACAGGGTGTGTACGAGCAGTACTTC. As protein: CASSSPGQGVYEQYF.

The chain combines TRBV5-1 with TRBJ1-6; weak D call: TRBD1 (5 bases). Germline values: CDR1 SGHRS, CDR2 YFSETQ. Trimming shortened V by 2 bases and J by 6 bases, and 12 bases separated the two germline ends. This CDR3 has 15 amino acids. The DNA of the CDR3 is TGCGCCAGCAGCTTCGGGGACGGGGGTAATTCACCCCTCCACTTT. This gives the protein CASSFGDGGNSPLHF.

The J gene is TRBJ1-6, the V gene TRBV6-1; 7 bases agree with TRBD1. With 7 bases clipped from V and 7 bases from J, the junction kept 4 bases outside the gene matches. The CDR3 contains 13 residues. From germline, CDR1 is MNHNS and CDR2 SASEGT. CDR3 sequence (DNA): TGTGCCAGCAAGACAGGGAACAATTCACCCCTCCACTTT. Amino acids: CASKTGNNSPLHF.

V gene TRBV15 combines with J gene TRBJ2-7; D is perhaps TRBD1 (6 bases). The CDR3 has 12 amino acids. The V and J ends lost 3 bases and 3 bases respectively, with 6 bases between them. Germline-derived CDR1 and CDR2 are LNHNV and YYDKDF (reference sequence). CDR3 protein: CATSRDSYEQYF. In DNA, the CDR3 is TGTGCCACCAGCAGGGACAGCTACGAGCAGTACTTC.

The V call is TRBV6-5, the J call TRBJ2-1; D gene unclear. The germline CDR1 and CDR2 sequences are MNHEY and SVGAGI. This CDR3 is 15 amino acids long. V shed 0 bases and J shed 3 bases, with 9 bases lying between them. CDR3 nucleotide sequence: TGTGCCAGCAGTTACTCGAAAGGCGGCTACAATGAGCAGTTCTTC. As protein: CASSYSKGGYNEQFF.

The chain links TRBV19 to TRBJ2-3; 7 bases align to TRBD1. Germline values: CDR1 LNHDA, CDR2 SQIVND (reference sequence). The V and J ends lost 3 bases and 2 bases, in that order; junction bases with no gene match: 8. The CDR3 covers 16 residues. For the CDR3, the DNA is TGTGCCAGTAGTATCCTTCGGACAGGCGACACAGATACGCAGTATTTT. Translation: CASSILRTGDTDTQYF.

This chain uses TRBV7-6 with TRBJ1-3; TRBD1 might be the D (6 bases). Germline V gene lookup returns CDR1 SGHVS and CDR2 FNYEAQ. The CDR3 is 14 amino acids. Trimming shortened V by 1 base and J by 8 bases, and 12 bases separated the two germline ends. The DNA for the CDR3 is TGTGCCAGCAGCTTAGGACAGGAAGAGTACACCATATATTTT. Translated: CASSLGQEEYTIYF.

This chain links TRBV4-2 with TRBJ1-2; 9 bases line up with TRBD1. V was clipped by 0 bases and J by 4 bases; unmatched bases: 6. Per the germline V gene, CDR1 is LGHNA and CDR2 is YNFKEQ. This CDR3 comprises 16 residues. The CDR3 reads CASSQETGGLSYGYTF. CDR3 coding DNA: TGTGCCAGCAGCCAAGAGACAGGGGGTTTATCCTATGGCTACACCTTC.

Only one count was recorded for this clone. This chain connects TRBV4-2 to TRBJ2-3; 7 bases map to TRBD2. The CDR3 is 18 residues long. V lost 1 base to trimming and J lost 0 bases; unmatched junction nucleotides: 10. Germline V gives CDR1 LGHNA, CDR2 YNFKEQ. CDR3: CASSQVLRLAASTDTQYF. CDR3 nucleotides: TGTGCCAGCAGCCAAGTTTTACGGCTAGCGGCGAGCACAGATACGCAGTATTTT.

This CDR3 reads CASSLDGGAGLHF. Written as DNA, the CDR3 is TGTGCCAGCAGCCTAGACGGGGGTGCCGGCCTCCACTTT. This rearrangement joins TRBV27 to TRBJ1-6; a possible D gene is TRBD1 (5 bases). Germline V gene lookup returns CDR1 MNHEY and CDR2 SMNVEV (reference sequence). CDR3 length: 13 amino acids. Trimming took off 6 bases at V and 15 bases at J, with 18 bases between the two ends.

DNA for the CDR3: TGTGCCAGCAGCTGGAACCGGGACAGGAACTACGAGCAGTACTTC. Amino acid sequence: CASSWNRDRNYEQYF. The chain uses TRBV7-2 and TRBJ2-7; 8 bases line up with TRBD1. CDR1 is SGHTA, CDR2 FQGNSA, per germline. The CDR3 covers 15 residues. Trimming cost V 4 bases and J 3 bases; bases outside gene matches: 8.

V and J are TRBV5-1 and TRBJ2-3, with D maybe TRBD2 (5 bases). The germline CDR1 and CDR2 sequences are SGHRS and YFSETQ. This CDR3 spans 14 amino acids. V gave up 0 bases and J gave up 5 bases, with 10 bases separating them. CDR3 nucleotide sequence: TGCGCCAGCAGCTTGGAAGCCGGGAAAGATACGCAGTATTTT. This translates into CASSLEAGKDTQYF.

The chain combines TRBV5-4 with TRBJ2-7; 7 bases line up with TRBD2. V lost 3 bases to trimming and J lost 3 bases; unmatched junction nucleotides: 9. The CDR3 sequence is 15 residues long. In germline, CDR1 is SGHNT, CDR2 YYREEE (reference sequence). The DNA of the CDR3 is TGTGCCAGCAGCTCCCCCCGGGGGGATGTCTACGAGCAGTACTTC. The encoded protein is CASSSPRGDVYEQYF.

There are a few counts of this clone. The chain carries TRBV6-6 and TRBJ1-5; D gene ambiguous. This CDR3 is 13 amino acids long. Germline V lookup: CDR1 MNHNY, CDR2 SVGAGI (reference sequence). V lost 3 bases to trimming and J lost 4 bases, with 7 bases between them. For the CDR3, the DNA is TGTGCCAGCAGTTATGAGGGAAATCAGCCCCAGCATTTT. The encoded protein is CASSYEGNQPQHF.